This TCR beta chain was identified during a study of human T cells and chemical hapten exposure. Across the whole study: Slight volume differences across pooled libraries mainly accounted for varying per-sample TCR yields. The study, taken as a whole, reports: Donors had alopecia, so their immune response may differ from healthy people's.

This clonotype was counted at least ten times. No antigen is known for it. The time point denotes: pre-sensitization, week 0. Described treatment: therapeutic diphenylcyclopropenone sensitization with weekly scalp DPC. MiXCR was run by TCRdb on the RACE reads, yielding one entry per CDR3 protein. The profile shows fewer than 65,000 distinct CDR3 sequences, roughly a tenth of them singletons. The material was whole blood, obtained in connection with sensitization to the hapten diphenylcyclopropenone (DPC). The origin of this receptor is a woman aged 40 to 50 with alopecia areata. Some clones in this sample may be carry-over from other donors' samples.

CDR3 nucleotide sequence: TGTGCAAGTCGCTTAAAACTAGCGGGGATCAACACCGGGGAGCTGTTTTTT. It yields the protein CASRLKLAGINTGELFF. The rearrangement links TRBV12-2 to TRBJ2-2; TRBD2 is the table's D call and was not checked against the DNA. TRBV12-2 is annotated as a pseudogene. The length of the CDR3 is 17 residues.